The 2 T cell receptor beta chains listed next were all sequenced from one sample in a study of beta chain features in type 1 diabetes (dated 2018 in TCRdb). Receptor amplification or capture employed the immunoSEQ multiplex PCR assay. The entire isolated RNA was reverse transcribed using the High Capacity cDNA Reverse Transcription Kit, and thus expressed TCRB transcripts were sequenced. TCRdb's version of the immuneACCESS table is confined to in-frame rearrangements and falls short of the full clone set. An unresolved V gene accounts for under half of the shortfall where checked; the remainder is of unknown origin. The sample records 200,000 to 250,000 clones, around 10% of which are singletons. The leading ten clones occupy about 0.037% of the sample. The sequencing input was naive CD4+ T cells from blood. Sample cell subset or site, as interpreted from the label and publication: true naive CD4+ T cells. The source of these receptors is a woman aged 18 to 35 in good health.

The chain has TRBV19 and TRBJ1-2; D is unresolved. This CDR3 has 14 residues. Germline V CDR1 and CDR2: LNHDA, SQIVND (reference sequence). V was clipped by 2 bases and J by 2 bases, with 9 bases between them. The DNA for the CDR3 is TGTGCCAGTAGTATATTTGACGGGAACTATGGCTACACCTTC. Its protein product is CASSIFDGNYGYTF.

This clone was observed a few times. CDR3 DNA: TGTGCCAGCAGCTCGCACGGACAGGGTCAGGGTGAGCAGTTCTTC. Translation: CASSSHGQGQGEQFF. The chain has TRBV7-3 and TRBJ2-1; 8 bases are shared with TRBD1. CDR3 length: 15 residues. Germline-derived CDR1 and CDR2 are SGHTA and FQGTGA. The V gene end was trimmed by 4 bases and the J gene end by 9 bases; junction bases not matched to a gene: 11.